The clone carrying this T cell receptor (beta chain) was observed a handful of times. What it binds is unknown. The assay was immunoSEQ multiplex PCR, and TCRdb's table has in-frame clones only and misses some. The sample carries fewer than 1.4 million clones, approximately 80% recorded once. The data belong to a study of shared clonotypes between healthy human individuals. Overall study findings and caveats: A small donor pool kept down the genetic and exposure-history diversity that was represented.

The CDR3 totals 14 residues. Germline CDR1 is LGHNA and CDR2 is YNFKEQ. V trimming: 5 bases; J trimming: 1 base; junction bases outside the gene matches: 4. Sequencing was carried out using memory CD4+ T cells from PBMCs. Subset in this sample: CD45RA-negative fraction. The rearrangement uses TRBV4-2 and TRBJ2-7; 8 bases are a match to TRBD1. The TCR comes from a man in his late teens or twenties in good health. Some clones in this sample may be carry-over from other donors' samples. The CDR3 region is CASSDRTGSYEQYF. In nucleotides, the CDR3 is TGTGCCAGCAGCGACAGGACAGGGTCCTACGAGCAGTACTTC.